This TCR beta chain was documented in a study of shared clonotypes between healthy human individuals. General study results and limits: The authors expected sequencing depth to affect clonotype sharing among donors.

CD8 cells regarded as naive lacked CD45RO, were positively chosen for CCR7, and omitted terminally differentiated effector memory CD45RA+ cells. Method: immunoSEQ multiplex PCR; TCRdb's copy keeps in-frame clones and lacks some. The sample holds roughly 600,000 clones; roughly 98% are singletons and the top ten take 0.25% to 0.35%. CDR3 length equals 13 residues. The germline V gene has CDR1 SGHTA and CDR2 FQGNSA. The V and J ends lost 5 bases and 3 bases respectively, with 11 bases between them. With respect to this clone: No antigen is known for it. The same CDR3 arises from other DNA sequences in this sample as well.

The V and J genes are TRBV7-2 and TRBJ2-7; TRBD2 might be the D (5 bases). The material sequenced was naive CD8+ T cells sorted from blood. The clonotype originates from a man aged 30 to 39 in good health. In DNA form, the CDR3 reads TGTGCCAGCAGCCACCGAGGGAGCTACGAGCAGTACTTC. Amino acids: CASSHRGSYEQYF.